The 10 T cell receptor beta chains in this list originate from one sample, sequenced in a study of blood T cell repertoires in COVID-19. Libraries were prepared by immunoSEQ multiplex PCR; TCRdb keeps only in-frame clonotypes and omits some of them. The table has about 170,000 clones, approximately 84% seen once; the top ten hold 22%. Sequencing input: peripheral blood. The source is a woman older than 75 with acute or convalescent COVID-19.

This clone appeared a single time. The chain couples TRBV7-9 to TRBJ1-4; D possibly corresponds to TRBD1 (6 bases). Trimming removed 4 bases from V and 2 bases from J, with 14 bases in between. The CDR3 loop spans 16 amino acids. Germline loops: CDR1 SEHNR, CDR2 FQNEAQ (reference sequence). The CDR3: CASSSYSGGTNEKLFF. The CDR3 DNA reads TGTGCCAGCAGCTCCTATTCGGGGGGCACTAATGAAAAACTGTTTTTT.

This rearrangement joins TRBV7-2 to TRBJ2-5; tentatively, D is TRBD2 (6 bases). Germline lookup yields CDR1 SGHTA and CDR2 FQGNSA. Trimming stripped 4 bases from V and 5 bases from J, with 14 bases between. The CDR3 has 14 residues. The CDR3 spells CASSWVRRDETQYF. The CDR3 DNA is TGTGCCAGCAGCTGGGTAAGGCGGGATGAGACCCAGTACTTC.

This rearrangement joins TRBV7-7 to TRBJ2-2; 9 bases are shared with TRBD2. Germline values: CDR1 SSHAT, CDR2 FNYEAQ (reference sequence). This CDR3 spans 15 amino acids. Germline trimming cut 1 base from V and 5 bases from J; bases unmatched to any gene: 2. The CDR3 nucleotides read TGTGCCAGCAGCTTAGAGGCGGGAGGGACCGGGGAGCTGTTTTTT. Translating gives CASSLEAGGTGELFF.

This clone occurred a few times. The V gene is TRBV6-5, the J gene TRBJ1-3, with D unresolved. The germline CDR1 and CDR2 sequences are MNHEY and SVGAGI. V was trimmed by 0 bases and J by 3 bases, leaving 12 bases between them. The CDR3 is made up of 16 amino acids. The DNA of the CDR3 is TGTGCCAGCAGTTACTCGATTCGCTCGGGTGGAAACACCATATATTTT. This translates into CASSYSIRSGGNTIYF.

This clone was seen a handful of times. The chain uses TRBV27 and TRBJ2-2, with D possibly TRBD2 on 6 matching bases. Trimming removed 9 bases at V and 3 bases at J, with 17 bases between. Germline CDR1 and CDR2: MNHEY and SMNVEV (reference sequence). This CDR3 has 15 amino acids. In DNA form, the CDR3 reads TGTGCCAGTAAATTAGCGGAGGAGTACACCGGGGAGCTGTTTTTT. Its translation is CASKLAEEYTGELFF.

J is TRBJ2-3 and V is TRBV9; D perhaps matches TRBD2 (5 bases). V lost 1 base, J lost 4 bases, and 16 bases lay in between. This CDR3 contains 16 residues. Germline lookup yields CDR1 SGDLS and CDR2 YYNGEE. CDR3 nucleotide sequence: TGTGCCAGCAGCGTAACTAGTCTCAACTTCGCAGATACGCAGTATTTT. As protein: CASSVTSLNFADTQYF.

The chain employs TRBV3-1 (or the pseudogene TRBV3-2) and TRBJ1-2; D is perhaps TRBD1 (5 bases). Germline V gene data show CDR1 as LGHDT and CDR2 as YNNKEL (reference sequence). CDR3 length: 13 residues. V was pared by 8 bases and J by 4 bases, with 14 bases between. CDR3 nucleotides: TGTGCCAGCGGACACCCCCAAGGCTATGGCTACACCTTC. Translation: CASGHPQGYGYTF.

V and J are TRBV11-2 and TRBJ1-1; D is possibly TRBD1 (6 bases). The CDR3 spans 16 residues. Trimming shortened V by 0 bases and J by 0 bases, and 11 bases separated the two germline ends. From germline, CDR1 is SGHAT and CDR2 FQNNGV. The CDR3 protein is CASSLDRGQLNTEAFF. In DNA form, the CDR3 reads TGTGCCAGCAGCTTAGATCGGGGACAACTGAACACTGAAGCTTTCTTT.

The V call is TRBV6-1, the J call TRBJ2-3; 7 bases agree with TRBD2. The CDR3 spans 16 residues. V was pared by 1 base and J by 3 bases, with 7 bases of the junction left unmatched. CDR1 MNHNS and CDR2 SASEGT come from the germline V gene. In DNA, the CDR3 is TGTGCCAGCAGTGAAGATCGCGGGAGTGTGACAGATACGCAGTATTTT. Protein product: CASSEDRGSVTDTQYF.

V gene TRBV5-5 combines with J gene TRBJ1-2, with TRBD1 matching over 11 bases. This CDR3 is 15 amino acids long. Germline values: CDR1 SGHKS, CDR2 YYEKEE (reference sequence). The V gene end was trimmed by 4 bases and the J gene end by 5 bases; junction bases not matched to a gene: 7. The CDR3 coding sequence is TGTGCCAGCAGCCCGGGACAGGGGGGGAGGTATGGCTACACCTTC. The encoded protein is CASSPGQGGRYGYTF. Full variable domain (outside the CDR3, taken from reference TRBV5-5 and TRBJ1-2): DAGVTQSPTHLIKTRGQQVTLRCSPISGHKSVSWYQQVLGQGPQFIFQYYEKEERGRGNFPDRFSARQFPNYSSELNVNALLLGDSALYLCASSPGQGGRYGYTFGSGTRLTVV.